This TCR beta chain was obtained from a study of cytomegalovirus exposure and HLA in healthy donors. Unrecorded immune exposure was likely among donors, who were nominally healthy when sampled. PCR amplification relied on 60 Vbeta primers (plus 13 Jbeta primers). TCRdb's copy holds only in-frame clones and misses some; the assay was immunoSEQ multiplex PCR. The table lists roughly 120,000 clones, under 90% of them singletons. Germline V gives CDR1 SQVTM, CDR2 ANQGSEA. Losses at the gene ends were 3 bases for V and 8 bases for J; bases not matched to a gene: 7. The CDR3 runs to 14 residues. Sequenced input: PBMCs. The TCR originated in a woman between 25 and 40 years old in good health and CMV-seronegative. The genes are TRBV29-1 and TRBJ2-1; TRBD2 agrees at 10 bases. For the CDR3, the DNA is TGCAGCGTTGACGGGGCTAGCGGGAGCTATGAGCAGTTCTTC. This gives the protein CSVDGASGSYEQFF.